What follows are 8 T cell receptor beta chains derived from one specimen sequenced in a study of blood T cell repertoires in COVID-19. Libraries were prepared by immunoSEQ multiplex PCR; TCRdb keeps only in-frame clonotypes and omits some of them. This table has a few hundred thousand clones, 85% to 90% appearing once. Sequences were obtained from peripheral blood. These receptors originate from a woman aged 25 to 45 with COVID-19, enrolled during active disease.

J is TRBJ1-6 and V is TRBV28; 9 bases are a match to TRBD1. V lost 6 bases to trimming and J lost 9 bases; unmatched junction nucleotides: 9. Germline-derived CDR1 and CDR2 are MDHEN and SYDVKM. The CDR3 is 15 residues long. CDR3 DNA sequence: TGTGCCAGCAGGACCTCACAGGGGGCAAGTTCACCCCTCCACTTT. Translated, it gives CASRTSQGASSPLHF.

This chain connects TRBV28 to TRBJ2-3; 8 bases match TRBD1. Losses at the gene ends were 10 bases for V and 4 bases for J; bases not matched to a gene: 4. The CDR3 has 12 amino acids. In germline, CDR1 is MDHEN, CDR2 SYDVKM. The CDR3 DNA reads TGTGCCACAGGGGGCGCATCAGATACGCAGTATTTT. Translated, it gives CATGGASDTQYF.

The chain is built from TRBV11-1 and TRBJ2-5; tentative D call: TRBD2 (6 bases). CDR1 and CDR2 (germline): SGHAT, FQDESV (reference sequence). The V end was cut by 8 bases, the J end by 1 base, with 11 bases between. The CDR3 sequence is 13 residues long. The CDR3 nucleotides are TGTGCCAGCTCCCGCGGGGTCCAAGAGACCCAGTACTTC. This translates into CASSRGVQETQYF. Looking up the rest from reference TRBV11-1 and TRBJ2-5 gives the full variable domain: EAEVAQSPRYKITEKSQAVAFWCDPISGHATLYWYRQILGQGPELLVQFQDESVVDDSQLPKDRFSAERLKGVDSTLKIQPAELGDSAMYLCASSRGVQETQYFGPGTRLLVL.

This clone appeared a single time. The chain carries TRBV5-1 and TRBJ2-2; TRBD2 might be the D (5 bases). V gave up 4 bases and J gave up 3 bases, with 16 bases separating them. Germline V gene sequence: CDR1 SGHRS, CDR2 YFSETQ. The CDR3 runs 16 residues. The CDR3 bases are TGCGCCAGCAGCCCCAGGACGAGGGTGGACACCGGGGAGCTGTTTTTT. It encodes CASSPRTRVDTGELFF.

Here the CDR3 reads CASSQAVSVGSQETQYF. CDR3 DNA sequence: TGCGCCAGCAGCCAAGCTGTGTCGGTCGGGTCCCAAGAGACCCAGTACTTC. This chain joins TRBV4-1 and TRBJ2-5, with D unclear. The V and J ends lost 1 base and 1 base respectively, with 16 bases between them. Germline V CDR1 and CDR2: MGHRA, YSYEKL. The CDR3 sequence is 17 residues long.

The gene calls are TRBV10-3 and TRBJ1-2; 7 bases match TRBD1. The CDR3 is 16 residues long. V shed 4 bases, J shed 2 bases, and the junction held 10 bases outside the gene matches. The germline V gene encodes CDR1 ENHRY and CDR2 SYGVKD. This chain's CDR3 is CAISVPRAGGNYGYTF. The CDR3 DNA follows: TGTGCCATCAGTGTCCCCCGGGCAGGGGGGAACTATGGCTACACCTTC.

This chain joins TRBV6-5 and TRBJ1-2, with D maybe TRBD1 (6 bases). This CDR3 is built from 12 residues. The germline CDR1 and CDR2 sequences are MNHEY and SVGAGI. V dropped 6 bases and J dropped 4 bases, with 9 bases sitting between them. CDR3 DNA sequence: TGTGCCAGCAGCCCGACAGGCTATGGCTACACCTTC. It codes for CASSPTGYGYTF.

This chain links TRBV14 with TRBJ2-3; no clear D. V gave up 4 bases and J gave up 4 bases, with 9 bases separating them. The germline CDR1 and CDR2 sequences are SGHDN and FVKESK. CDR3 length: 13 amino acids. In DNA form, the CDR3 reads TGTGCCAGCAGCCTTAGTTCCCCAGATACGCAGTATTTT. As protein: CASSLSSPDTQYF. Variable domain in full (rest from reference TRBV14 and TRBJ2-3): EAGVTQFPSHSVIEKGQTVTLRCDPISGHDNLYWYRRVMGKEIKFLLHFVKESKQDESGMPNNRFLAERTGGTYSTLKVQPAELEDSGVYFCASSLSSPDTQYFGPGTRLTVL.